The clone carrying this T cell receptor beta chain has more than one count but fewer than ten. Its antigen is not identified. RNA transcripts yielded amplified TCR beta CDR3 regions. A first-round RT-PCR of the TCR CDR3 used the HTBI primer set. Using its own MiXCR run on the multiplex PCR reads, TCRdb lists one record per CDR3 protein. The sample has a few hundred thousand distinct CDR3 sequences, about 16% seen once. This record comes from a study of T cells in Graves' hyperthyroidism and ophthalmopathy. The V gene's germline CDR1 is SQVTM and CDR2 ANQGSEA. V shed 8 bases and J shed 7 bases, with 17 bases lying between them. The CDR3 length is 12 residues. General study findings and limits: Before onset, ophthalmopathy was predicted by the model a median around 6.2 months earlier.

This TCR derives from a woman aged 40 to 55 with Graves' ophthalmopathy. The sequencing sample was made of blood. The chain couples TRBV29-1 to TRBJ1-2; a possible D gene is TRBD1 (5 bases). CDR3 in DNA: TGCAGCATCCTCCCCGGGGGTTCTGGCTACACCTTC. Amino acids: CSILPGGSGYTF.